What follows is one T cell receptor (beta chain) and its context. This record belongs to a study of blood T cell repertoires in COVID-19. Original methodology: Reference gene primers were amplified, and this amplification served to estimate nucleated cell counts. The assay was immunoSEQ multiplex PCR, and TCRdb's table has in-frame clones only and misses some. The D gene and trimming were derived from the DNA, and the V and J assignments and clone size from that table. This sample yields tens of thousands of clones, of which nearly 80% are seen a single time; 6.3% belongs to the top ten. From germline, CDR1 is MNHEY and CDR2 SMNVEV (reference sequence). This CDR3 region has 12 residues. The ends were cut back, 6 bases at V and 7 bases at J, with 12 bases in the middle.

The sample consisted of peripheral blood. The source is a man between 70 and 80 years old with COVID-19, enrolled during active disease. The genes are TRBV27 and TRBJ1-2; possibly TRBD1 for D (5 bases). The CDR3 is CASRTGVTGYTF. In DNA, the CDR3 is TGTGCCAGCAGGACGGGGGTTACTGGCTACACCTTC.